This TCR beta chain was documented in a study of cytomegalovirus exposure and HLA in healthy donors. Findings and limits, study-wide: Many donors shared some public TCRs, even though most TCR sequences were rare. Cytomegalovirus-associated TCR beta chains were listed, numbering 150 to 200.

Turning to this clone: Its cognate antigen is unknown.

Using immunoSEQ multiplex PCR, the repertoire was profiled, and TCRdb retains in-frame clones only, with some absent. Here the sample spans about 150,000 clones, approximately 86% being singletons. Separation from the approximately 720-subject first cohort characterized the roughly 110-subject validation cohort, to which the donors belonged. Germline loops: CDR1 SEHNR, CDR2 FQNEAQ (reference sequence). The CDR3 has 17 amino acids. The V segment lost 2 bases and the J segment 1 base; nucleotides outside the gene matches: 7. The rearrangement joins TRBV7-9 to TRBJ2-5, with 10 bases fitting TRBD1. The source material was PBMCs. This TCR derives from a man younger than 35 in good health and CMV-seropositive. The CDR3 bases are TGTGCCAGCAGCTTATGGGGAGGGGACAGGGGCCAAGAGACCCAGTACTTC. Encoded protein: CASSLWGGDRGQETQYF.